A single sample gave rise to the 26 T cell receptor beta chains below, sequenced in a study of blood T cell repertoires in COVID-19. TCRdb's table, derived via immunoSEQ multiplex PCR, lists solely in-frame clones and lacks some. The sample records about 80,000 clones, about nine tenths being singletons. Sequenced material: peripheral blood. The receptors were gathered from a woman aged 50 to 65 in a cohort sampled during active COVID-19.

This chain connects TRBV2 to TRBJ2-1; TRBD2 matches 9 bases. Per germline, CDR1 SNHLY and CDR2 FYNNEI. The CDR3 sequence is 17 residues long. The J segment lost 9 bases and the V segment lost 4 bases, leaving 16 bases of the junction unmatched. Here the CDR3 reads CASSVSVRSGRPPEQFF. DNA for the CDR3: TGTGCCAGCAGTGTAAGCGTTCGGAGCGGGAGGCCACCTGAGCAGTTCTTC.

The chain links TRBV6-1 to TRBJ2-3; 9 nucleotides line up with TRBD1. The CDR3 is made up of 18 amino acids. The V and J ends lost 4 bases and 6 bases, in that order; junction bases with no gene match: 17. Germline CDR1 and CDR2: MNHNS and SASEGT. Here the CDR3 reads CASSVIPGGTGSADTQYF. The CDR3 nucleotides read TGTGCCAGCAGTGTTATCCCCGGGGGGACAGGGTCTGCGGATACGCAGTATTTT.

The chain combines TRBV19 with TRBJ1-1, with D possibly being TRBD1 (5 bases). The CDR3 runs 17 residues. CDR1 is LNHDA and CDR2 is SQIVND in the germline V gene (reference sequence). V was pared by 5 bases and J by 4 bases, with 23 bases between. CDR3 amino acids: CASSRRVWVRESTEAFF. The CDR3 coding sequence is TGTGCCAGTAGTCGCAGGGTTTGGGTTCGGGAGAGCACTGAAGCTTTCTTT.

This clone turned up a few times. The genes are TRBV6-5 and TRBJ1-1; 10 bases fit TRBD1. Germline loops: CDR1 MNHEY, CDR2 SVGAGI. The CDR3 runs 14 residues. Trimming removed 4 bases from V and 8 bases from J; junction bases left unmatched: 7. The CDR3 spells CASSSRQGAAEAFF. The CDR3 coding sequence is TGTGCCAGCAGTTCTAGACAGGGGGCGGCGGAAGCTTTCTTT.

J is TRBJ2-7 and V is TRBV11-3; perhaps TRBD1 as D (8 bases). CDR1 and CDR2 (germline): SGHNT, YENEEA. The CDR3 contains 18 residues. The V gene lost 3 bases and the J gene lost 0 bases, with 21 bases spanning the gap. CDR3 nucleotide sequence: TGTGCCAGCAGCTTTTGGACAGGGCAAGGCGGGAGCTCCTACGAGCAGTACTTC. Translation: CASSFWTGQGGSSYEQYF.

This chain links TRBV6-5 with TRBJ2-1; no firm D call. The CDR3 is made up of 15 amino acids. CDR1 is MNHEY and CDR2 is SVGAGI in the germline V gene. Trimming cost V 7 bases and J 0 bases, with 13 bases left between them. CDR3 loop: CASKRLPSSYNEQFF. DNA for the CDR3: TGTGCCAGCAAACGGTTACCGAGCTCCTACAATGAGCAGTTCTTC.

The rearrangement links TRBV5-4 to TRBJ2-5; D may be TRBD2 (5 bases). This CDR3 is built from 15 residues. Germline CDR1 and CDR2: SGHNT and YYREEE (reference sequence). V was clipped by 0 bases and J by 5 bases, with 14 bases between them. The CDR3 region has the DNA TGTGCCAGCAGCTTGGCGGCCAAGGGCGGGGAGACCCAGTACTTC. Amino acids: CASSLAAKGGETQYF. The entire variable domain, with the rest obtained from reference TRBV5-4 and TRBJ2-5, is as follows: ETGVTQSPTHLIKTRGQQVTLRCSSQSGHNTVSWYQQALGQGPQFIFQYYREEENGRGNFPPRFSGLQFPNYSSELNVNALELDDSALYLCASSLAAKGGETQYFGPGTRLLVL.

This clone has more than one count but fewer than ten. This chain links TRBV10-3 with TRBJ1-1, with D hard to call. The CDR3 has 13 amino acids. In germline, CDR1 is ENHRY, CDR2 SYGVKD. V was clipped by 2 bases and J by 3 bases, with 7 bases between them. CDR3 bases: TGTGCCATCAGTGAGACAGTCTACACTGAAGCTTTCTTT. This sequence encodes CAISETVYTEAFF.

This sequence joins TRBV6-5 and TRBJ2-3; 11 nucleotides align to TRBD2. J was trimmed by 4 bases and V by 10 bases; bases with no gene match: 4. Germline assignment: CDR1 MNHEY and CDR2 SVGAGI. The CDR3 has 13 residues. This CDR3 reads CATGGLAADTQYF. The CDR3 nucleotides read TGTGCCACCGGGGGACTAGCGGCAGATACGCAGTATTTT.

This clone was recorded a few times. V is TRBV5-1 and J is TRBJ1-2, with no clear D. Between the trimmed V and J ends, which lost 5 bases and 0 bases, there was a span of 14 bases. Germline lookup yields CDR1 SGHRS and CDR2 YFSETQ. This CDR3 spans 15 amino acids. The CDR3 loop is CASRIGVDSNYGYTF. In nucleotides, the CDR3 is TGCGCCAGCAGGATCGGTGTGGACTCTAACTATGGCTACACCTTC.

This chain connects TRBV28 to TRBJ2-1, with D maybe TRBD1 (6 bases). Germline lookup yields CDR1 MDHEN and CDR2 SYDVKM. The CDR3 has 15 amino acids. V was cut by 5 bases and J by 2 bases, with 13 bases left in between. DNA for the CDR3: TGTGCCAGCAGTCTTGGGACAATACCCTACAATGAGCAGTTCTTC. It encodes CASSLGTIPYNEQFF. Complete variable domain (other parts from reference TRBV28 and TRBJ2-1): DVKVTQSSRYLVKRTGEKVFLECVQDMDHENMFWYRQDPGLGLRLIYFSYDVKMKEKGDIPEGYSVSREKKERFSLILESASTNQTSMYLCASSLGTIPYNEQFFGPGTRLTVL.

The V and J genes are TRBV2 and TRBJ2-4; TRBD2 agrees at 7 bases. Trimming took 6 bases from V and 8 from J; bases not matched to a gene: 7. This CDR3 is built from 13 residues. Germline loops: CDR1 SNHLY, CDR2 FYNNEI. CDR3 protein: CASRLRESDIQYF. The CDR3 nucleotides are TGTGCCAGCAGGTTGCGGGAGTCTGACATTCAGTACTTC.

The rearrangement links TRBV10-3 to TRBJ2-7; TRBD2 aligns across 12 bases. The CDR3 has 12 amino acids. Germline CDR1 ENHRY, CDR2 SYGVKD. J lost 7 bases, V lost 9 bases, and 4 bases had no gene match. The CDR3 reads CAIGLAGREQYF. DNA of the CDR3: TGTGCCATTGGACTAGCGGGAAGGGAGCAGTACTTC.

This clone was observed once. The gene calls are TRBV5-5 and TRBJ2-7; 10 positions agree with TRBD1. CDR1 SGHKS and CDR2 YYEKEE come from the germline V gene (reference sequence). Trimming at V came to 0 bases and at J to 3 bases, leaving 3 bases not matched to a gene. The CDR3 covers 15 residues. The CDR3 DNA sequence: TGTGCCAGCAGCTTGGATGGACAGGGGGTCTACGAGCAGTACTTC. It specifies CASSLDGQGVYEQYF.

This clone was detected a few times. The rearrangement joins TRBV3-1 (or the pseudogene TRBV3-2) to TRBJ1-5; D may be TRBD1 (6 bases). With 0 bases removed from V and 5 bases from J, the gap between germline ends came to 11 bases. The CDR3 covers 15 residues. CDR1 is LGHDT, CDR2 YNNKEL, per germline (reference sequence). For the CDR3, the DNA is TGTGCCAGCAGCCAAGATACAGGGCCCTATCAGCCCCAGCATTTT. It encodes CASSQDTGPYQPQHF.

The J gene is TRBJ2-1, the V gene TRBV3-1 (or the pseudogene TRBV3-2), with TRBD2 matching 14 bases. Germline CDR1 and CDR2: LGHDT and YNNKEL (reference sequence). The CDR3 length is 15 residues. Trimming removed 5 bases from V and 6 bases from J; junction bases left unmatched: 3. In nucleotides, the CDR3 is TGTGCCAGCAGCAAAGGGACTAGCGGGGGCAATGAGCAGTTCTTC. Translating it yields CASSKGTSGGNEQFF.

This clone showed up just once. The gene calls are TRBV5-1 and TRBJ2-7; D gene ambiguous. Germline-derived CDR1 and CDR2 are SGHRS and YFSETQ. Trimming removed 0 bases from V and 7 bases from J, with 5 bases in between. This CDR3 is 11 amino acids long. CDR3 sequence reads: CASSLVGEQYF. DNA for the CDR3: TGCGCCAGCAGCTTGGTCGGGGAGCAGTACTTC.

The chain joins TRBV3-1 (or the pseudogene TRBV3-2) to TRBJ1-6, with D perhaps matching TRBD1 (6 bases). V was trimmed by 5 bases and J by 10 bases, leaving 18 bases between them. CDR1 and CDR2 from the germline V gene are LGHDT and YNNKEL (reference sequence). This CDR3 spans 15 amino acids. The CDR3 spells CASSLTRGSGSPLHF. The CDR3 DNA reads TGTGCCAGCAGCTTAACCAGGGGCTCCGGGTCACCCCTCCACTTT.

This chain uses TRBV2 with TRBJ2-7; TRBD1 matches 8 bases. Unmatched junction bases numbered 7, after V lost 6 bases and J lost 6 bases. Germline V gene data show CDR1 as SNHLY and CDR2 as FYNNEI. The CDR3 runs to 13 residues. The chain's CDR3 is CASRGTGLSEQYF. CDR3 DNA sequence: TGTGCCAGCAGGGGGACAGGACTTTCCGAGCAGTACTTC.

The chain carries TRBV3-1 (or the pseudogene TRBV3-2) and TRBJ2-5, with 10 bases lining up with TRBD2. From germline, CDR1 is LGHDT and CDR2 YNNKEL (reference sequence). The CDR3 extends over 17 amino acids. After removal of 0 bases from V and 5 bases from J, the junction contained 9 bases not matched to a gene. DNA for the CDR3: TGTGCCAGCAGCCAAGATAGGGCTAGCGGGGGTCTGGAGACCCAGTACTTC. Amino acid sequence: CASSQDRASGGLETQYF.

The genes are TRBV7-9 and TRBJ2-1; D is uncertain. V lost 3 bases to trimming and J lost 4 bases, with 7 bases between them. The CDR3 runs 13 residues. CDR1 is SEHNR, CDR2 FQNEAQ, per germline (reference sequence). The CDR3 spells CASSFDSYNEQFF. The DNA for the CDR3 is TGTGCCAGCAGCTTTGACTCATACAATGAGCAGTTCTTC.

The chain couples TRBV6-6 to TRBJ2-7; perhaps TRBD1 as D (6 bases). The V and J ends lost 6 bases and 0 bases respectively, with 15 bases between them. Germline CDR1 MNHNY, CDR2 SVGAGI (reference sequence). The CDR3 sequence is 15 residues long. The CDR3 spells CASRSRGRSSYEQYF. The CDR3 DNA follows: TGTGCCAGCAGGTCCAGGGGAAGGAGCTCCTACGAGCAGTACTTC.

V gene TRBV7-8 combines with J gene TRBJ1-3; 10 positions match TRBD1. Germline V CDR1 and CDR2: SGHVS, FQNEAQ. This CDR3 comprises 16 residues. Losses at the gene ends were 6 bases for V and 5 bases for J; bases not matched to a gene: 10. DNA of the CDR3: TGTGCCAGCAGTCAGCCCGGGGACAGGGGACGAAACACCATATATTTT. Residues: CASSQPGDRGRNTIYF.

This clone was seen just once. V is TRBV3-1 (or the pseudogene TRBV3-2) and J is TRBJ2-2, with 9 bases that match TRBD1. The germline V gene encodes CDR1 LGHDT and CDR2 YNNKEL (reference sequence). The junction had 6 bases not matched to a gene; V was cut back by 4 bases and J by 6 bases. This CDR3 has 15 residues. CDR3 DNA sequence: TGTGCCAGCAGCCGGGGACAGGGTTATTCCGGGGAGCTGTTTTTT. This sequence encodes CASSRGQGYSGELFF.

This clone was recorded once. CDR3 residues: CASSFRLAGAREQYF. CDR3 bases: TGCGCCAGCAGCTTTCGACTAGCGGGAGCTCGCGAGCAGTACTTC. The gene calls are TRBV5-1 and TRBJ2-7; 12 nucleotides match TRBD2. Germline V gene sequence: CDR1 SGHRS, CDR2 YFSETQ. The CDR3 is 15 residues long. V was pared by 2 bases and J by 6 bases, with 6 bases of the junction left unmatched.

The chain employs TRBV11-2 and TRBJ1-4, with D perhaps TRBD1 (5 bases). Germline CDR1 is SGHAT and CDR2 is FQNNGV. Trimming pared 5 bases from V and 0 bases from J, leaving 16 bases between. The CDR3 has 17 amino acids. CDR3 sequence: CASSERGTAPTNEKLFF. The CDR3 coding sequence is TGTGCCAGCAGCGAGCGGGGGACGGCCCCAACTAATGAAAAACTGTTTTTT.